These T cell receptor beta chains were read from a single sample in a study of vaccination and CD4 T cells after COVID-19. No antigen is known for these receptors. Using its own MiXCR run on the PCR reads, TCRdb lists one record per CDR3 protein. The sample records about 15,000 distinct CDR3 sequences, about 76% being singletons. Sequenced: CD4+ T cells from blood, cultured in vitro. The receptors originated from a human donor who had recovered from COVID-19. Both conserved end residues are part of each CDR3. D genes are given only for firm matches. Only some rows state a clone size, as once, few, many or a class for expanded clones.

V gene	clone size	J gene	D gene	CDR3 protein	CDR3 DNA
TRBV6-1	NA	TRBJ2-5	TRBD2	CASSEGRGSGSSETQYF	TGTGCCAGCAGTGAAGGGCGGGGTAGCGGGAGTAGTGAGACCCAGTACTTC
TRBV7-2	NA	TRBJ1-1	TRBD1	CASSPRGGTGKFAAFF	TGTGCCAGCAGCCCACGGGGAGGGACAGGAAAGTTTGCGGCTTTCTTT
TRBV28	NA	TRBJ2-7	NA	CASSLRAELHEQYF	TGTGCCAGCAGTTTACGAGCAGAGCTCCACGAGCAGTACTTC
TRBV6-2/TRBV6-3	few	TRBJ1-2	NA	CASSAGGYGYTF	TGTGCCAGCAGCGCCGGGGGCTATGGCTACACCTTC
TRBV7-2	NA	TRBJ1-4	NA	CASSSPGRVNEKLFF	TGTGCCAGCAGCTCCCCCGGCAGGGTTAATGAAAAACTGTTTTTT
TRBV11-3	once	TRBJ2-7	TRBD1	CASSQGTGLTYEQYF	TGTGCCAGCAGTCAGGGGACAGGGCTTACCTACGAGCAGTACTTC
TRBV4-3	NA	TRBJ1-3	NA	CASSQTSPGNTIYF	TGCGCCAGCAGCCAGACGTCTCCTGGAAACACCATATATTTT
TRBV12-3/TRBV12-4	NA	TRBJ1-6	TRBD1	CASSPDPGQRNSPLHF	TGTGCCAGCAGCCCTGACCCGGGACAGCGGAATTCACCCCTCCACTTT
TRBV20-1	NA	TRBJ2-2	NA	CSARNTGELFF	TGCAGTGCTCGGAACACCGGGGAGCTGTTTTTT
TRBV7-2	NA	TRBJ2-2	TRBD2	CASSLVSSGRGTGELFF	TGTGCCAGCAGCTTAGTTTCTAGCGGGAGGGGAACCGGGGAGCTGTTTTTT
TRBV6-1	NA	TRBJ1-2	NA	CASGQGSYGYTF	TGTGCCAGCGGGCAGGGATCTTATGGCTACACCTTC
TRBV7-2	NA	TRBJ1-2	NA	CVLLRRYYGYTF	TGTGTCCTCCTCAGGCGGTACTATGGCTACACCTTC
TRBV6-1	once	TRBJ1-6	NA	CASSDEQYHNSPLHF	TGTGCCAGCAGTGATGAACAGTATCATAATTCACCCCTCCACTTT
TRBV7-2	NA	TRBJ2-7	NA	CATRRDTSSYEQYF	TGTGCCACTCGACGGGACACTAGCTCCTACGAGCAGTACTTC
TRBV20-1	NA	TRBJ1-5	TRBD1	CSARTGVQPQHF	TGCAGTGCTAGGACAGGGGTCCAGCCCCAGCATTTT
TRBV7-2	once	TRBJ2-1	TRBD2	CASSLAGLAGGFF	TGTGCCAGCAGCTTAGCAGGACTAGCGGGAGGGTTCTTC
TRBV7-2	NA	TRBJ1-2	NA	CASRFAGGDPGYTF	TGTGCCAGCAGGTTCGCGGGGGGGGATCCTGGCTACACCTTC